These 9 T cell receptor beta chains share one sample of origin, sequenced in a study of OX40 agonist ivuxolimab in advanced cancers. Profiling relied on immunoSEQ multiplex PCR, and the TCRdb table lists in-frame clones only, not all of them. The sample lists some 90,000 clones; about nine tenths were seen once. Here the sequenced sample was CD4+ or CD8+ T cells sorted from blood, taken in a trial of the OX40 agonist ivuxolimab. The receptors stem from an adult with an advanced solid tumor such as melanoma, head and neck, liver or kidney cancer.

The gene calls are TRBV19 and TRBJ2-2; tentative D call: TRBD1 (5 bases). From germline, CDR1 is LNHDA and CDR2 SQIVND (reference sequence). This CDR3 region has 15 residues. The V end was cut by 2 bases, the J end by 7 bases, with 14 bases between. The CDR3 DNA is TGTGCCAGTAGTATAAGCTCGGACATTGGCGGGGAGCTGTTTTTT. This translates into CASSISSDIGGELFF.

This sequence joins TRBV7-9 and TRBJ1-5, with TRBD1 identical over 7 bases. The germline gives CDR1 SEHNR, CDR2 FQNEAQ (reference sequence). The CDR3 contains 16 residues. J lost 4 bases, V lost 5 bases, and 11 bases had no gene match. The CDR3 sequence is CASSDYTGATNQPQHF. For the CDR3, the DNA is TGTGCCAGCAGCGACTATACAGGGGCCACGAATCAGCCCCAGCATTTT.

The gene calls are TRBV9 and TRBJ2-3; maybe TRBD2 (6 bases). The CDR3 is 15 amino acids. V lost 3 bases to trimming and J lost 6 bases, with 17 bases between them. CDR1 is SGDLS, CDR2 YYNGEE, per germline. CDR3 loop: CASSAGLLSRDTQYF. For the CDR3, the DNA is TGTGCCAGCAGCGCGGGACTTCTCTCGAGGGATACGCAGTATTTT.

The J gene is TRBJ2-1, the V gene TRBV25-1; 8 bases align to TRBD1. Trimming at V came to 4 bases and at J to 9 bases, leaving 5 bases not matched to a gene. This CDR3 comprises 13 residues. Germline V CDR1 and CDR2: MGHDK, SYGVNS. The CDR3 loop reads CASSVLTGAEQFF. The CDR3 DNA reads as TGTGCCAGCAGTGTACTGACAGGGGCTGAGCAGTTCTTC. Together with reference TRBV25-1 and TRBJ2-1, the CDR3 gives the full variable domain: EADIYQTPRYLVIGTGKKITLECSQTMGHDKMYWYQQDPGMELHLIHYSYGVNSTEKGDLSSESTVSRIRTEHFPLTLESARPSHTSQYLCASSVLTGAEQFFGPGTRLTVL.

V and J are TRBV10-3 and TRBJ1-5, with D possibly matching TRBD1 (6 bases). Trimming took off 4 bases at V and 7 bases at J, with 14 bases between the two ends. Germline V gene sequence: CDR1 ENHRY, CDR2 SYGVKD. This CDR3 region has 14 residues. The CDR3 loop is CAISAQGLGQPQHF. CDR3 coding DNA: TGTGCCATCAGTGCTCAGGGGTTGGGGCAGCCCCAGCATTTT.

The J gene is TRBJ2-6, the V gene TRBV19, with unresolved D. The germline V gene has CDR1 LNHDA and CDR2 SQIVND (reference sequence). The CDR3 spans 15 residues. Trimming shortened V by 3 bases and J by 0 bases, and 6 bases separated the two germline ends. CDR3 sequence (DNA): TGTGCCAGTAGTATGCAGGACTCTGGGGCCAACGTCCTGACTTTC. Translated: CASSMQDSGANVLTF. The whole variable domain, filled in from reference TRBV19 and TRBJ2-6, reads DGGITQSPKYLFRKEGQNVTLSCEQNLNHDAMYWYRQDPGQGLRLIYYSQIVNDFQKGDIAEGYSVSREKKESFPLTVTSAQKNPTAFYLCASSMQDSGANVLTFGAGSRLTVL.

The chain couples TRBV9 to TRBJ1-3; maybe TRBD1 (5 bases). The CDR3 sequence is 16 residues long. Germline V gives CDR1 SGDLS, CDR2 YYNGEE. V was pared by 0 bases and J by 0 bases, with 10 bases between. The CDR3 sequence is CASSVDQGSSGNTIYF. Written as DNA, the CDR3 is TGTGCCAGCAGCGTAGACCAGGGTTCCTCTGGAAACACCATATATTTT.

The gene calls are TRBV9 and TRBJ2-7, with D unresolved. V lost 0 bases, J lost 6 bases, and 16 bases lay in between. CDR1 and CDR2 from the germline V gene are SGDLS and YYNGEE. This CDR3 has 15 residues. DNA of the CDR3: TGTGCCAGCAGCGTAGGGGGATGGAAAGATCGCGAGCAGTACTTC. This gives the protein CASSVGGWKDREQYF.

The CDR3 sequence is CASSPVAGGGAFF. CDR3 in DNA: TGTGCCAGCAGCCCCGTGGCAGGAGGGGGAGCTTTCTTT. The genes are TRBV5-4 and TRBJ1-1, with D perhaps TRBD1 (6 bases). The CDR3 totals 13 residues. V lost 4 bases and J 10 bases, leaving 17 bases between the germline ends. Germline loops: CDR1 SGHNT, CDR2 YYREEE (reference sequence).